This T cell receptor beta chain was observed in a study of identical twins. The study's findings and limits: Twins showed weaker excess sharing in their beta out-of-frame sequences. Models, which agreed with sharing between unrelated individuals, nonetheless underestimated the out-of-frame TCR alpha sharing seen in monozygotic twins. Clonotypes of the beta chain that were abundant in cord blood carried fewer insertions (memory repertoires showed none).

All donors were healthy Caucasians. V gave up 1 base and J gave up 1 base, with 9 bases separating them. The germline gives CDR1 SGHRS, CDR2 YFSETQ. This CDR3 spans 14 amino acids. On this clonotype: No antigen is known for it.

Via MiXCR, TCRdb re-called the 5' RACE reads, giving one row per CDR3 protein. The sample contains approximately 630,000 distinct CDR3 sequences, roughly 7.2% of which appear only once. The same sample was also studied in work on yellow fever vaccine responses in identical twins.

Sequencing was performed on PBMCs. This chain connects TRBV5-1 to TRBJ2-7; D uncertain. The clonotype originates from a woman aged 18-30 years in good health. As DNA, the CDR3 is TGCGCCAGCAGCTTGTCCCCCAGTTCCTACGAGCAGTACGTC. It yields the protein CASSLSPSSYEQYV.